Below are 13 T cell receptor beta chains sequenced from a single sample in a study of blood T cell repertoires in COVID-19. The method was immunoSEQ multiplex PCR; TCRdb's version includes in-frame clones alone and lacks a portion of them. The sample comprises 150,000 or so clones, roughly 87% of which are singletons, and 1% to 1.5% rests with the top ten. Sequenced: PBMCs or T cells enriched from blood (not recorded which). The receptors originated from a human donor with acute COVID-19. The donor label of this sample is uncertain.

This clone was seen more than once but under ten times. CDR3 protein: CAWSLGTNYGYTF. The CDR3 DNA sequence: TGTGCCTGGAGTCTCGGGACTAACTATGGCTACACCTTC. V is TRBV30 and J is TRBJ1-2; D gene unclear. Germline V gives CDR1 GTSNPN, CDR2 SVGIG (reference sequence). V lost 2 bases and J 0 bases, leaving 7 bases between the germline ends. CDR3 length: 13 residues.

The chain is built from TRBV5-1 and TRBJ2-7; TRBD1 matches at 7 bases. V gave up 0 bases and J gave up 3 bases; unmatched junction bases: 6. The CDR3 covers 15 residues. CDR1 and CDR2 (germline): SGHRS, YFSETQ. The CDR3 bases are TGCGCCAGCAGCTTGGTCGATGGGACAGTCTACGAGCAGTACTTC. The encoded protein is CASSLVDGTVYEQYF.

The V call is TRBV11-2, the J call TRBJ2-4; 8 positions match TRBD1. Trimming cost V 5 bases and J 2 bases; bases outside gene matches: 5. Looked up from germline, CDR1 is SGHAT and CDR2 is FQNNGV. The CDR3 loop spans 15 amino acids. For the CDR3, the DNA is TGTGCCAGCAGCCCGATCAGGGGGCCCAAAAACATTCAGTACTTC. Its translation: CASSPIRGPKNIQYF.

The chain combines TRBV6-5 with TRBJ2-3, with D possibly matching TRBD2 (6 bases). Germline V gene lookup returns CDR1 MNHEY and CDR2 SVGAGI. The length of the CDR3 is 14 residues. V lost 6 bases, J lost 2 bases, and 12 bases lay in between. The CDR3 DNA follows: TGTGCCAGCAGCCCCGGGACTCCCACAGATACGCAGTATTTT. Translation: CASSPGTPTDTQYF.

The CDR3 protein is CASTTLGSEKLFF. The CDR3 bases are TGTGCCAGCACCACACTCGGGAGCGAAAAACTGTTTTTT. The V call is TRBV5-5, the J call TRBJ1-4, with D hard to call. The CDR3 length is 13 residues. Trimming shortened V by 6 bases and J by 8 bases, and 14 bases separated the two germline ends. Germline V gene sequence: CDR1 SGHKS, CDR2 YYEKEE (reference sequence).

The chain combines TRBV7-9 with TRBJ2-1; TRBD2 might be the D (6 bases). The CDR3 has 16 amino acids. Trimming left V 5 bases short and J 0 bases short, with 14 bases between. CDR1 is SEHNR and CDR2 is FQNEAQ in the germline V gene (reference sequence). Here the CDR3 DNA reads TGTGCCAGCAGCGTAACCCTCGGGGGCTCCTACAATGAGCAGTTCTTC. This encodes CASSVTLGGSYNEQFF.

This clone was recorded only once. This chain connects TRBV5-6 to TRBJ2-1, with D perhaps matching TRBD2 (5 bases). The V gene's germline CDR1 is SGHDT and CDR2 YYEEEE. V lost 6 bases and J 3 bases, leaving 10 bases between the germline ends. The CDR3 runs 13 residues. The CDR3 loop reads CASTVLGYNEQFF. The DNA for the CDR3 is TGTGCCAGCACGGTACTAGGCTACAATGAGCAGTTCTTC.

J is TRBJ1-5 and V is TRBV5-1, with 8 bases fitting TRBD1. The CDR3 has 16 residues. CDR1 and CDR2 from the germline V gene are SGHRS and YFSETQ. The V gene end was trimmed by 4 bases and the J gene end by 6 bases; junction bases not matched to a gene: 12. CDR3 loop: CASSPTPTGTGQPQHF. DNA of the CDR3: TGCGCCAGCAGCCCTACCCCCACAGGGACAGGTCAGCCCCAGCATTTT.

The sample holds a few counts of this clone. CDR3 DNA sequence: TGTGCCAGCAGCTTAAGACACAGGGGCTGGGAGACCCAGTACTTC. Encoded protein: CASSLRHRGWETQYF. This sequence joins TRBV7-9 and TRBJ2-5; 7 positions match TRBD1. CDR1 SEHNR and CDR2 FQNEAQ come from the germline V gene (reference sequence). Trimming took 2 bases from V and 5 from J; bases not matched to a gene: 8. CDR3 length equals 15 residues.

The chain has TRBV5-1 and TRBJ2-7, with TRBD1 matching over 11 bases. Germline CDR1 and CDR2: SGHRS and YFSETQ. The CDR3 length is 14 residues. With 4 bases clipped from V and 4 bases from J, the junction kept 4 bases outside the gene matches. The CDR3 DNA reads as TGCGCCAGCAGCAAGGACAGGGGGCAATACGAGCAGTACTTC. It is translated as CASSKDRGQYEQYF.

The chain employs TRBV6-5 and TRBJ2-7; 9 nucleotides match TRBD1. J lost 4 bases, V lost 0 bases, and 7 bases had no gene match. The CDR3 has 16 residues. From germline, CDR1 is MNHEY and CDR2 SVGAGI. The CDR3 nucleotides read TGTGCCAGCAGTTACTCGAAGGGACAGGGAGAATACGAGCAGTACTTC. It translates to CASSYSKGQGEYEQYF.

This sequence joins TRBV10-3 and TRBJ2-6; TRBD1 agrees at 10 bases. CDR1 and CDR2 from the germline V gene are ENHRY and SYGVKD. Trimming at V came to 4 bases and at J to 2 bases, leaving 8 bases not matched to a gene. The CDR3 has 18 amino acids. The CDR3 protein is CAISVGQGVPPGANVLTF. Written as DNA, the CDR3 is TGTGCCATCAGTGTAGGACAGGGGGTCCCTCCTGGGGCCAACGTCCTGACTTTC.

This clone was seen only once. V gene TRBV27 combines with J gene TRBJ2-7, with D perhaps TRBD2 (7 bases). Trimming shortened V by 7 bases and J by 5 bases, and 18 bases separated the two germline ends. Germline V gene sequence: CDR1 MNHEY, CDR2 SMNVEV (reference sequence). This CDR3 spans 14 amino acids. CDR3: CASKGGTARDEQYF. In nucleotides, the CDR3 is TGTGCCAGCAAGGGGGGGACCGCGCGGGACGAGCAGTACTTC.